This T cell receptor beta chain was sequenced in a study of blood T cell repertoires in COVID-19. In the study overall: Samples came from the United States, Italy and Spain, spanning acute and convalescent COVID-19.

Per the original methods: Amplifying reference gene primers gave estimates of nucleated cell counts. Libraries were prepared by immunoSEQ multiplex PCR; TCRdb keeps only in-frame clonotypes and omits some of them. V and J calls and clone size are as listed in that table; D and trimming were resolved from the DNA. The repertoire has over 200,000 clones, more than 70% of them found once; the top ten carry 0.99%. This clone was recorded once. The CDR3 is 12 residues long. This clonotype was obtained from a woman aged 40 to 50 who had recovered from COVID-19. Sequences were obtained from peripheral blood. The chain joins TRBV21-1 to TRBJ1-5; TRBD1, the table's D call, was not compared with the DNA. TRBV21-1 is a known pseudogene. CDR3 nucleotide sequence: TGTGCCAGCGCACAGACCGATCAGCCCCAGCATTTT. Encoded protein: CASAQTDQPQHF.